Shown below are 30 T cell receptor beta chains from a single sample sequenced in a study of CD8+ T cells in alopecia areata (dated by TCRdb to about 2018). Library creation used the immunoSEQ multiplex PCR assay. For TCR sequencing, RNA was extracted from every sample and reverse transcribed into cDNA to serve as template. Here the immuneACCESS table is served through TCRdb, limited to in-frame sequences with V and J called. Missing clones are a known gap in these copies; in checked studies unresolved V genes cover under half, and the rest lacks a known reason. Within this sample are around 100,000 clones, with 86% of them counted one time only. 11% of the sample goes to the ten largest clones. The treatment or condition label, as the study defines it: oral pan-JAK inhibitor, 5-10 mg twice daily. The sample here was CD8+ T cells sorted from blood, taken at approximately week 34, from a patient treated with tofacitinib. The receptors were gathered from a human donor with alopecia areata.

The chain is built from TRBV29-1 and TRBJ2-2; D possibly corresponds to TRBD1 (6 bases). V was trimmed by 5 bases and J by 0 bases, leaving 10 bases between them. Germline V gene sequence: CDR1 SQVTM, CDR2 ANQGSEA. This CDR3 has 14 residues. Here the CDR3 DNA reads TGCAGCGTTCAGGGGATGGCGAACACCGGGGAGCTGTTTTTT. It specifies CSVQGMANTGELFF.

The chain links TRBV7-8 to TRBJ2-2; D might be TRBD1 or TRBD2, each matching 5 bases. CDR1 SGHVS and CDR2 FQNEAQ come from the germline V gene. Trimming cost V 5 bases and J 2 bases, with 12 bases left between them. The CDR3 length is 15 residues. The CDR3 reads CASSPRGGNTGELFF. CDR3 in DNA: TGTGCCAGCAGCCCCCGTGGGGGAAACACCGGGGAGCTGTTTTTT.

The rearrangement links TRBV2 to TRBJ2-5, with a weak D call TRBD2 (5 bases). Germline CDR1 and CDR2: SNHLY and FYNNEI. Trimming shortened V by 7 bases and J by 5 bases, and 20 bases separated the two germline ends. The CDR3 sequence is 15 residues long. CDR3 protein: CASTRTPEAEETQYF. The DNA for the CDR3 is TGTGCCAGCACGAGGACTCCGGAGGCTGAGGAGACCCAGTACTTC. The entire variable domain, with the rest obtained from reference TRBV2 and TRBJ2-5, is as follows: EPEVTQTPSHQVTQMGQEVILRCVPISNHLYFYWYRQILGQKVEFLVSFYNNEISEKSEIFDDQFSVERPDGSNFTLKIRSTKLEDSAMYFCASTRTPEAEETQYFGPGTRLLVL.

This chain joins TRBV30 and TRBJ2-7; D not resolved. Germline loops: CDR1 GTSNPN, CDR2 SVGIG (reference sequence). The CDR3 totals 12 residues. The V end lost 7 bases, the J end lost 6 bases, and 16 bases lay between the germline ends. The CDR3 spells CAFGRYGGEQYF. As DNA, the CDR3 is TGTGCCTTCGGCCGATACGGCGGCGAGCAGTACTTC.

The chain recombines TRBV30 with TRBJ1-2, with 7 bases lining up with TRBD1. V lost 1 base, J lost 0 bases, and 2 bases stayed unmatched. Germline V gene data show CDR1 as GTSNPN and CDR2 as SVGIG (reference sequence). The CDR3 is 14 residues long. This CDR3 is CAWSATGTNYGYTF. The CDR3 DNA reads TGTGCCTGGAGTGCGACAGGGACTAACTATGGCTACACCTTC. Full variable domain (outside the CDR3, taken from reference TRBV30 and TRBJ1-2): SQTIHQWPATLVQPVGSPLSLECTVEGTSNPNLYWYRQAAGRGLQLLFYSVGIGQISSEVPQNLSASRPQDRQFILSSKKLLLSDSGFYLCAWSATGTNYGYTFGSGTRLTVV.

The chain carries TRBV7-3 and TRBJ2-1; TRBD1 matches 7 bases. Germline-derived CDR1 and CDR2 are SGHTA and FQGTGA. This CDR3 contains 18 residues. The V segment lost 0 bases and the J segment 3 bases; nucleotides outside the gene matches: 11. This CDR3 is CASSLTVGEAGGYNEQFF. CDR3 in DNA: TGTGCCAGCAGCTTAACGGTGGGTGAGGCAGGGGGCTACAATGAGCAGTTCTTC.

The chain carries TRBV5-6 and TRBJ2-5; tentatively, D is TRBD2 (6 bases). The germline CDR1 and CDR2 sequences are SGHDT and YYEEEE. The CDR3 has 15 amino acids. V lost 4 bases, J lost 5 bases, and 18 bases lay in between. For the CDR3, the DNA is TGTGCCAGCAGCCCACGCGGCGGGGCGTGGGAGACCCAGTACTTC. It translates to CASSPRGGAWETQYF.

In this sample, this clone turned up once. The genes are TRBV7-9 and TRBJ2-5, with TRBD2 matching over 11 bases. CDR1 is SEHNR, CDR2 FQNEAQ, per germline (reference sequence). V gave up 4 bases and J gave up 1 base; unmatched junction bases: 5. The CDR3 length is 16 residues. The CDR3 here is CASSSYSGRAQETQYF. The CDR3 region has the DNA TGTGCCAGCAGCTCCTATAGCGGGAGGGCCCAAGAGACCCAGTACTTC.

This clone came up a few times. The V and J genes are TRBV29-1 and TRBJ2-1; D is uncertain. Looked up from germline, CDR1 is SQVTM and CDR2 is ANQGSEA. This CDR3 comprises 11 residues. V dropped 1 base and J dropped 6 bases, with 4 bases sitting between them. In DNA form, the CDR3 reads TGCAGCGTTGAAGGTACCAATGAGCAGTTCTTC. It encodes CSVEGTNEQFF.

The chain recombines TRBV5-1 with TRBJ2-7, with 13 bases lining up with TRBD2. The germline V gene has CDR1 SGHRS and CDR2 YFSETQ. CDR3 length: 15 residues. After removal of 4 bases from V and 4 bases from J, the junction contained 5 bases not matched to a gene. The CDR3 loop reads CASSQGLAGMYEQYF. Written as DNA, the CDR3 is TGCGCCAGCAGCCAGGGACTAGCGGGGATGTACGAGCAGTACTTC.

The rearrangement uses TRBV27 and TRBJ2-7; 9 bases agree with TRBD1. V gave up 6 bases and J gave up 7 bases; unmatched junction bases: 4. This CDR3 spans 12 amino acids. Germline CDR1 and CDR2: MNHEY and SMNVEV (reference sequence). The CDR3: CASRRDRDEQYF. CDR3 DNA: TGTGCCAGCAGGAGGGACAGGGATGAGCAGTACTTC.

The chain is built from TRBV5-5 and TRBJ2-1, with 10 nucleotides matching TRBD2. Trimming at V came to 3 bases and at J to 9 bases, leaving 12 bases not matched to a gene. CDR1 SGHKS and CDR2 YYEKEE come from the germline V gene (reference sequence). The CDR3 consists of 16 residues. Here the CDR3 DNA reads TGTGCCAGCAGCTCAAAGACTAGCGGGTTCCCATCTGAGCAGTTCTTC. Its translation is CASSSKTSGFPSEQFF.

There are a few counts of this clone. The chain has TRBV13 and TRBJ2-6, with D possibly TRBD2 on 5 matching bases. Per germline, CDR1 PRHDT and CDR2 FYEKMQ (reference sequence). The V and J ends lost 4 bases and 0 bases respectively, with 13 bases between them. This CDR3 region has 17 residues. The CDR3 region has the DNA TGTGCCAGCAGCTCTAGGACTGAGGACTCTGGGGCCAACGTCCTGACTTTC. Protein sequence: CASSSRTEDSGANVLTF.

The CDR3 reads CASSLYLDYEQYF. The DNA for the CDR3 is TGTGCCAGCAGTTTATATTTAGACTACGAGCAGTACTTC. The chain employs TRBV27 and TRBJ2-5, with no clear D. The DNA matches TRBJ2-7 better at its end, which makes the J call doubtful. The CDR3 has 13 residues. Germline assignment: CDR1 MNHEY and CDR2 SMNVEV (reference sequence).

Only a few counts were recorded for this clone. This chain joins TRBV7-6 and TRBJ2-1, with 7 bases that match TRBD2. The germline V gene has CDR1 SGHVS and CDR2 FNYEAQ. V lost 0 bases to trimming and J lost 9 bases; unmatched junction nucleotides: 5. The CDR3 is 14 residues long. CDR3 in amino acids: CASSLAAGGGEQFF. The CDR3 region has the DNA TGTGCCAGCAGCTTAGCGGCTGGCGGGGGTGAGCAGTTCTTC.

The chain is built from TRBV2 and TRBJ2-7; 12 bases are shared with TRBD2. With 7 bases clipped from V and 2 bases from J, the junction kept 18 bases outside the gene matches. Germline CDR1 SNHLY, CDR2 FYNNEI. The CDR3 has 19 amino acids. The CDR3 region is CASTLPRDGLAGNPYEQYF. The CDR3 DNA reads TGTGCCAGCACCCTACCCAGGGATGGACTAGCGGGGAACCCCTACGAGCAGTACTTC.

The rearrangement uses TRBV11-2 and TRBJ2-1; D call uncertain. CDR1 is SGHAT and CDR2 is FQNNGV in the germline V gene. With 3 bases removed from V and 9 bases from J, the gap between germline ends came to 6 bases. There are 11 residues in the CDR3. CDR3 DNA: TGTGCCAGCAGCTTTGGCGGTGAGCAGTTCTTC. Protein: CASSFGGEQFF.

This rearrangement joins TRBV2 to TRBJ2-7; no reliable D call. The CDR3 runs to 15 residues. Trimming pared 4 bases from V and 2 bases from J, leaving 15 bases between. CDR1 SNHLY and CDR2 FYNNEI come from the germline V gene. CDR3 sequence (DNA): TGTGCCAGCAGTGGTATGAGTCGCGTGGCCTACGAGCAGTACTTC. Its translation: CASSGMSRVAYEQYF.

About this clone itself: A junction end diverges from the germline sequence, so it may reflect a read error. This rearrangement joins TRBV7-9 to TRBJ2-4; D not certain. The CDR3 has 15 residues. The germline gives CDR1 SEHNR, CDR2 FQNEAQ (reference sequence). CDR3 DNA: TGTGCCGGCAGCTTGTCTGAGGAAGCCAAAAACATTCAGTACTTC. It is translated as CAGSLSEEAKNIQYF.

The rearrangement joins TRBV6-5 to TRBJ2-3, with D tentatively TRBD2 (5 bases). CDR3 length equals 14 residues. In germline, CDR1 is MNHEY, CDR2 SVGAGI. V was cut by 5 bases and J by 3 bases, with 12 bases left in between. The CDR3 reads CASSPFRLTDTQYF. The CDR3 nucleotides read TGTGCCAGCAGTCCCTTCAGACTAACAGATACGCAGTATTTT.

This rearrangement joins TRBV6-1 to TRBJ2-3, with unresolved D. CDR3 length: 13 amino acids. The V gene lost 3 bases and the J gene lost 5 bases, with 9 bases spanning the gap. The germline V gene encodes CDR1 MNHNS and CDR2 SASEGT. Here the CDR3 DNA reads TGTGCCAGCAGTGACGGTCTTGGAGATACGCAGTATTTT. Translated, it gives CASSDGLGDTQYF.

The chain joins TRBV27 to TRBJ2-2; TRBD2 is a possible D gene (5 bases). CDR3 size: 12 residues. Germline V gene lookup returns CDR1 MNHEY and CDR2 SMNVEV (reference sequence). The V end lost 11 bases, the J end lost 5 bases, and 12 bases lay between the germline ends. CDR3 in amino acids: CASSRGTGELFF. CDR3 DNA sequence: TGTGCCTCATCACGGGGAACCGGGGAGCTGTTTTTT.

The chain has TRBV10-3 and TRBJ2-7; 7 nucleotides line up with TRBD2. J lost 2 bases, V lost 7 bases, and 5 bases had no gene match. CDR1 is ENHRY, CDR2 SYGVKD, per germline. This CDR3 is 13 amino acids long. CDR3 residues: CAITGGGAYEQYF. In nucleotides, the CDR3 is TGTGCCATCACTGGTGGGGGGGCCTACGAGCAGTACTTC.

This clone was counted a few times. CDR3 nucleotides: TGTGCCAGCAGCTTGGTTCCGGCGGGAGCGGACGAGCAGTACTTC. Encoded protein: CASSLVPAGADEQYF. The rearrangement links TRBV5-6 to TRBJ2-7; 7 bases match TRBD2. The CDR3 has 15 residues. Germline V gene lookup returns CDR1 SGHDT and CDR2 YYEEEE. V lost 0 bases and J lost 5; bases outside the gene matches: 8.

This chain joins TRBV27 and TRBJ1-3, with D uncertain. Trimming took 0 bases from V and 1 from J, leaving 4 bases between them. CDR3 length: 14 residues. CDR1 MNHEY and CDR2 SMNVEV come from the germline V gene (reference sequence). CDR3 nucleotide sequence: TGTGCCAGCAGTTTATCGGGTTCTGGAAACACCATATATTTT. It encodes CASSLSGSGNTIYF.

V and J are TRBV4-1 and TRBJ2-7; either TRBD1 or TRBD2 may fit D (5 bases each). The V end lost 4 bases, the J end lost 2 bases, and 12 bases lay between the germline ends. CDR3 length: 14 amino acids. Germline CDR1 MGHRA, CDR2 YSYEKL. This CDR3 reads CASSPAGSPYEQYF. The DNA of the CDR3 is TGCGCCAGCAGCCCGGCAGGGAGCCCCTACGAGCAGTACTTC.

The chain couples TRBV9 to TRBJ2-7; no firm D call. The V end lost 3 bases, the J end lost 6 bases, and 10 bases lay between the germline ends. The CDR3 sequence is 12 residues long. In germline, CDR1 is SGDLS, CDR2 YYNGEE. The chain's CDR3 is CASSGPPGEQYF. CDR3 sequence (DNA): TGTGCCAGCAGCGGCCCTCCCGGCGAGCAGTACTTC. The full variable domain, in which reference TRBV9 and TRBJ2-7 provide the parts outside the CDR3, is DSGVTQTPKHLITATGQRVTLRCSPRSGDLSVYWYQQSLDQGLQFLIQYYNGEERAKGNILERFSAQQFPDLHSELNLSSLELGDSALYFCASSGPPGEQYFGPGTRLTVT.

V gene TRBV21-1 combines with J gene TRBJ2-1; TRBD1 was called by the table and not checked on the DNA. TRBV21-1 is noted as a pseudogene. The CDR3 length is 15 residues. The CDR3 DNA reads as TGTGCCAGCAGCTCCCGGACACAAACCTGGGACAAAGAGTTCTTC. This codes for CASSSRTQTWDKEFF.

V usage is TRBV5-1 and J usage is TRBJ2-1; no firm D call. This CDR3 spans 12 amino acids. CDR1 is SGHRS and CDR2 is YFSETQ in the germline V gene. V gave up 4 bases and J gave up 9 bases, with 11 bases separating them. This CDR3 reads CASSLGSSEQFF. CDR3 bases: TGCGCCAGCAGCCTCGGGTCTTCTGAGCAGTTCTTC. Full variable domain (missing parts from reference TRBV5-1 and TRBJ2-1): KAGVTQTPRYLIKTRGQQVTLSCSPISGHRSVSWYQQTPGQGLQFLFEYFSETQRNKGNFPGRFSGRQFSNSRSEMNVSTLELGDSALYLCASSLGSSEQFFGPGTRLTVL.

CDR3 DNA: TGTGCCAGCAGCTTAGCGTTTGGGGAGAACACTGAAGCTTTCTTT. Translating it yields CASSLAFGENTEAFF. The chain couples TRBV7-9 to TRBJ1-1; D gene ambiguous. The CDR3 is 15 residues long. Germline V gene sequence: CDR1 SEHNR, CDR2 FQNEAQ (reference sequence). Trimming stripped 0 bases from V and 1 base from J, with 9 bases between.